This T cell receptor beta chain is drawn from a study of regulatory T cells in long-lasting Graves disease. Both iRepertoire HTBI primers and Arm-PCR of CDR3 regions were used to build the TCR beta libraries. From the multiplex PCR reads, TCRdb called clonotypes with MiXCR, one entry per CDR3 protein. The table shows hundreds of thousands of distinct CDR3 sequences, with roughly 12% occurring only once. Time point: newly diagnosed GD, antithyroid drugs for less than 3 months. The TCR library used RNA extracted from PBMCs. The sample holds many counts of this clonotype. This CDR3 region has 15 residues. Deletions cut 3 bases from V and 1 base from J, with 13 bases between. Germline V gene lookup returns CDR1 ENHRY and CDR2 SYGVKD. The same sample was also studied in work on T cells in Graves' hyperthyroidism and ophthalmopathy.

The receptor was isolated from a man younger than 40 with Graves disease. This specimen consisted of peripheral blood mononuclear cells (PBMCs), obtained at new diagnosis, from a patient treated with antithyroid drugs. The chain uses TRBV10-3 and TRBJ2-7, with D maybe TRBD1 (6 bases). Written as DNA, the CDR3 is TGTGCCATCAGTGACGGACAGAGACGGTCCTACGAGCAGTACTTC. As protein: CAISDGQRRSYEQYF.